This T cell receptor beta chain was captured in a study of regulatory T cells in long-lasting Graves disease. Stated time point: newly diagnosed GD, antithyroid drugs for less than 3 months. PBMC-extracted RNA yielded the TCR library. Study-level findings and limits: Among samples with persistent disease, TRBV28, TRBJ1-2 and TRBJ2-5 were favored.

Relying on iRepertoire HTBI primers and Arm-PCR of CDR3 regions, the team built TCR beta libraries. Via MiXCR, TCRdb re-called the multiplex PCR reads, giving one row per CDR3 protein. The table lists 400,000 to 450,000 distinct CDR3 sequences, about a sixth of them singletons. Germline V lookup: CDR1 SGHAT, CDR2 FQNNGV. Between the trimmed V and J ends, which lost 2 bases and 1 base, there was a span of 11 bases. This CDR3 has 16 residues. On this clonotype: The antigen is undetermined. This could be a read error, since a much larger clone is one nucleotide away.

The same data also went into a second study, on T cells in Graves' hyperthyroidism and ophthalmopathy.

This TCR derives from a woman aged 25 to 45 with Graves disease. This chain uses TRBV11-2 with TRBJ2-2; D is unclear. Sample: peripheral blood mononuclear cells (PBMCs), taken at new diagnosis, from a patient treated with antithyroid drugs. CDR3 sequence: CASSLRATQNTGELFF. The CDR3 DNA follows: TGTGCCAGCAGCTTACGGGCTACCCAGAACACCGGGGAGCTGTTTTTT.